These 11 T cell receptor beta chains originate from one sample sequenced in a study of blood T cells in healthy people across ages. Primed by a sample-barcoded 5' primer and a J-beta primer mix, a second PCR proceeded for about 6 to 12 cycles. One entry per CDR3 protein, called by TCRdb with MiXCR from the 5' RACE reads. The sample has some 1.5 million distinct CDR3 sequences; 40% to 45% are singletons. The sample was blood. These receptors were collected from a woman under 30 in good health.

The genes are TRBV13 and TRBJ2-1, with D possibly matching TRBD2 (5 bases). Germline CDR1 PRHDT, CDR2 FYEKMQ (reference sequence). V was shortened by 5 bases and J by 3 bases, with 11 bases between the two germline ends. The CDR3 covers 14 residues. CDR3 residues: CASSVDGIYNEQFF. The DNA of the CDR3 is TGTGCCAGCAGCGTCGACGGGATCTACAATGAGCAGTTCTTC.

The chain couples TRBV4-1 to TRBJ1-5; TRBD1 aligns across 10 bases. The V and J ends lost 3 bases and 5 bases, in that order; junction bases with no gene match: 4. Germline CDR1 is MGHRA and CDR2 is YSYEKL. The CDR3 runs to 15 residues. CDR3 coding DNA: TGCGCCAGCAGCCAGTGGACAGGGGGGGATCAGCCCCAGCATTTT. Its protein is CASSQWTGGDQPQHF.

This clonotype came up a few times. V usage is TRBV4-1 and J usage is TRBJ2-3; 7 positions match TRBD2. Germline V lookup: CDR1 MGHRA, CDR2 YSYEKL. The ends lost 0 bases at V and 2 bases at J; junction bases unmatched: 2. The CDR3 is 15 amino acids. CDR3 loop: CASSQERGNTDTQYF. The CDR3 bases are TGCGCCAGCAGCCAAGAGCGGGGGAACACAGATACGCAGTATTTT.

The chain employs TRBV4-3 and TRBJ2-1, with 14 positions matching TRBD2. Germline CDR1 is LGHNA and CDR2 is YSLEER. CDR3 length: 15 amino acids. Unmatched junction bases numbered 5, after V lost 5 bases and J lost 8 bases. The CDR3 sequence is CASSVRTSGRYEQFF. DNA for the CDR3: TGCGCCAGCAGCGTTCGGACTAGCGGGAGGTATGAGCAGTTCTTC.

This chain links TRBV30 with TRBJ2-3, with D perhaps TRBD1 (6 bases). This CDR3 comprises 13 residues. Germline CDR1 is GTSNPN and CDR2 is SVGIG (reference sequence). Trimming took off 5 bases at V and 13 bases at J, with 22 bases between the two ends. The DNA of the CDR3 is TGTGCCTGGTCCAGGGGTAGCTCACTACTGGAGTATTTT. Protein product: CAWSRGSSLLEYF.

The chain employs TRBV29-1 and TRBJ2-1, with 8 bases fitting TRBD1. CDR1 SQVTM and CDR2 ANQGSEA come from the germline V gene. Trimming at V came to 7 bases and at J to 7 bases, leaving 6 bases not matched to a gene. The CDR3 totals 12 residues. CDR3 residues: CSARTGWNEQFF. CDR3 DNA: TGCAGCGCCAGGACAGGGTGGAATGAGCAGTTCTTC.

This clonotype was recorded a few times. V usage is TRBV20-1 and J usage is TRBJ2-3; TRBD2 might be the D (5 bases). V gave up 2 bases and J gave up 6 bases, with 12 bases separating them. This CDR3 contains 13 residues. CDR1 is DFQATT, CDR2 SNEGSKA, per germline (reference sequence). CDR3 in DNA: TGCAGTGCTAGATCCCAACTAGGGGATACGCAGTATTTT. It specifies CSARSQLGDTQYF.

This chain connects TRBV9 to TRBJ2-7; D is uncertain. Trimming cost V 0 bases and J 5 bases, with 15 bases left between them. Germline loops: CDR1 SGDLS, CDR2 YYNGEE. This CDR3 is 15 amino acids long. DNA for the CDR3: TGTGCCAGCAGCGTAGGGCCCACTTGGGTGCACGAGCAGTACTTC. Translating gives CASSVGPTWVHEQYF.

The chain has TRBV7-9 and TRBJ2-6; D may be TRBD2 (5 bases). Germline values: CDR1 SEHNR, CDR2 FQNEAQ (reference sequence). Trimming stripped 3 bases from V and 8 bases from J, with 8 bases between. This CDR3 is 13 amino acids long. CDR3: CASSFEGPNVLTF. The CDR3 DNA follows: TGTGCCAGCAGCTTTGAGGGTCCCAACGTCCTGACTTTC.

The chain is built from TRBV20-1 and TRBJ1-5; 7 nucleotides match TRBD1. The CDR3 is made up of 15 amino acids. Germline V gives CDR1 DFQATT, CDR2 SNEGSKA (reference sequence). The junction had 4 bases not matched to a gene; V was cut back by 2 bases and J by 0 bases. The CDR3 DNA reads as TGCAGTGCTAGAAGGGACAGCCTTAGCAATCAGCCCCAGCATTTT. It is translated as CSARRDSLSNQPQHF.

Details on this clonotype: The final CDR3 position lacks the conserved phenylalanine or tryptophan, pointing to a likely read error. This rearrangement joins TRBV11-2 to TRBJ2-1; D tentatively fits TRBD1 or TRBD2 (5 bases each). CDR3 length: 14 amino acids. With 5 bases removed from V and 9 bases from J, the gap between germline ends came to 17 bases. CDR1 and CDR2 (germline): SGHAT, FQNNGV. The CDR3 sequence is CASSPGTPAIEQFV. Here the CDR3 DNA reads TGTGCCAGCAGCCCCGGGACGCCTGCTATTGAGCAGTTCGTC.